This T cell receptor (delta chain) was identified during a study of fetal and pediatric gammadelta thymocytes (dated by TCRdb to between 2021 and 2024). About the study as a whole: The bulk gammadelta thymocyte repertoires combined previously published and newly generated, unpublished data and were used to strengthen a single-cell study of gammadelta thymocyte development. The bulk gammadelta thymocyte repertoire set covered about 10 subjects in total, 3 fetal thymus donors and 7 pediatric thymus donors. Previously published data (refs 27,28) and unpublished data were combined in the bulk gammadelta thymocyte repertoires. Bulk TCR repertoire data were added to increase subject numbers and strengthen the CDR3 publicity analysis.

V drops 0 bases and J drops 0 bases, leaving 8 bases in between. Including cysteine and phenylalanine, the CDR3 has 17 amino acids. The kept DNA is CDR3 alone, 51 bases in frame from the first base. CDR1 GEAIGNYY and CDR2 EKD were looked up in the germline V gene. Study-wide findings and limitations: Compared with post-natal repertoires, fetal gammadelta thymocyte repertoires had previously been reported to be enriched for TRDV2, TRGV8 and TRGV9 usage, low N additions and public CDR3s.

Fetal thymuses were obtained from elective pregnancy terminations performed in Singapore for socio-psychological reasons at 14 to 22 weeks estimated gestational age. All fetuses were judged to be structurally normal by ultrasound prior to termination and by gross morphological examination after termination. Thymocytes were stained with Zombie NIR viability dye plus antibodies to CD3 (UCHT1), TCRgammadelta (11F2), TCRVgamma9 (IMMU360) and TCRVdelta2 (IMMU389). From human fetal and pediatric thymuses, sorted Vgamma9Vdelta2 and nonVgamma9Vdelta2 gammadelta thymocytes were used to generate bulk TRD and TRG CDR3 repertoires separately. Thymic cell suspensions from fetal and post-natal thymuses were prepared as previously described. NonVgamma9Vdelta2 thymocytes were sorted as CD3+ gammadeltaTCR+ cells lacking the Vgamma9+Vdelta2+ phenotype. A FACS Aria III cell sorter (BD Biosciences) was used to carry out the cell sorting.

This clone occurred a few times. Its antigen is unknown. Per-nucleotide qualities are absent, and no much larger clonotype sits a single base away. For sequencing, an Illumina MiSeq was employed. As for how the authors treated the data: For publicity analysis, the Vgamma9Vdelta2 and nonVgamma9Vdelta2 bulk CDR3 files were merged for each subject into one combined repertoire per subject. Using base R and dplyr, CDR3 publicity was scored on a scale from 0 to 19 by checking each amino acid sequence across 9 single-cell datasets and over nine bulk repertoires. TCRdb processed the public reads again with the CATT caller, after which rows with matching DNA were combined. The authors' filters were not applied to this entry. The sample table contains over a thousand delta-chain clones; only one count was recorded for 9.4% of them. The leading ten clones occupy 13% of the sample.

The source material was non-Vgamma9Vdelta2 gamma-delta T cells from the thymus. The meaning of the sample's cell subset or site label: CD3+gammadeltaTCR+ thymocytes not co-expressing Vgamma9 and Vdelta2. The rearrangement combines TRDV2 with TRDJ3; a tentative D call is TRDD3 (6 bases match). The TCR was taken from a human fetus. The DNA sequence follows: TGTGCCTGTGACACCGGGGATTTCTCCTGGGACACCCGACAGATGTTTTTC. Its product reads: CACDTGDFSWDTRQMFF.